The 9 T cell receptor beta chains below were found in one sample sequenced in a study of cytomegalovirus exposure and HLA in healthy donors. Assay used: immunoSEQ multiplex PCR; TCRdb lists only in-frame clones, some missing. The profile shows 200,000 to 250,000 clones, 65% to 85% of them singletons. The sequenced sample was PBMCs. Receptor source: a woman in her twenties or thirties in good health and CMV-seropositive.

The rearrangement joins TRBV6-6 to TRBJ2-7; D might be TRBD2 (7 bases). Trimming removed 2 bases at V and 0 bases at J, with 11 bases between. CDR3 length: 15 amino acids. The germline CDR1 and CDR2 sequences are MNHNY and SVGAGI (reference sequence). DNA for the CDR3: TGTGCCAGCAGTTACACGGGGGGCGTCTCCTACGAGCAGTACTTC. Its translation: CASSYTGGVSYEQYF.

The chain joins TRBV5-7 to TRBJ2-7, with a possible D match to TRBD1 (5 bases). TRBV5-7 is sorted into the ORF group, with uncertain function. The V and J ends lost 3 bases and 6 bases respectively, with 13 bases between them. CDR3 length equals 13 residues. This CDR3 reads CASSSSQGGEQYF. DNA for the CDR3: TGTGCCAGCAGCTCCTCTCAGGGTGGCGAGCAGTACTTC.

The V call is TRBV7-2, the J call TRBJ1-2; 10 nucleotides line up with TRBD1. The CDR3 has 15 residues. The V and J ends lost 5 bases and 2 bases, in that order; junction bases with no gene match: 5. The germline V gene encodes CDR1 SGHTA and CDR2 FQGNSA. CDR3 nucleotide sequence: TGTGCCAGCAGCACGGGACAGGGGAGGAACTATGGCTACACCTTC. It translates to CASSTGQGRNYGYTF. Based on the CDR3 plus reference TRBV7-2 and TRBJ1-2, the full variable domain is GAGVSQSPSNKVTEKGKDVELRCDPISGHTALYWYRQSLGQGLEFLIYFQGNSAPDKSGLPSDRFSAERTGGSVSTLTIQRTQQEDSAVYLCASSTGQGRNYGYTFGSGTRLTVV.

The table lists this clone with a few counts. V gene TRBV6-1 combines with J gene TRBJ1-5, with a tentative D call TRBD1 (5 bases). This CDR3 spans 13 amino acids. CDR1 and CDR2 (germline): MNHNS, SASEGT. The V and J ends lost 3 bases and 7 bases respectively, with 10 bases between them. CDR3 protein: CASSDTEGQPQHF. CDR3 in DNA: TGTGCCAGCAGTGATACAGAGGGGCAGCCCCAGCATTTT.

The rearrangement joins TRBV30 to TRBJ2-5, with TRBD1 identical over 9 bases. CDR3 length: 14 amino acids. Germline-derived CDR1 and CDR2 are GTSNPN and SVGIG (reference sequence). The V gene end was trimmed by 2 bases and the J gene end by 4 bases; junction bases not matched to a gene: 5. The CDR3 nucleotides are TGTGCCTGGAGTTCCCCGACAGGGGGAGAGACCCAGTACTTC. Protein product: CAWSSPTGGETQYF.

This clone appeared a single time. The chain employs TRBV27 and TRBJ1-1, with a possible D match to TRBD1 (5 bases). CDR1 and CDR2 from the germline V gene are MNHEY and SMNVEV (reference sequence). V lost 8 bases to trimming and J lost 8 bases, with 12 bases between them. The CDR3 has 11 amino acids. The CDR3 here is CASGGGGEAFF. Here the CDR3 DNA reads TGTGCCAGCGGCGGTGGGGGAGAAGCTTTCTTT.

This chain links TRBV4-3 with TRBJ2-1; D call uncertain. Trimming cost V 0 bases and J 3 bases, with 9 bases left between them. The CDR3 length is 15 residues. CDR1 is LGHNA and CDR2 is YSLEER in the germline V gene. The CDR3 sequence is CASSQDRTSYNEQFF. The CDR3 DNA follows: TGCGCCAGCAGCCAAGATCGGACGAGCTACAATGAGCAGTTCTTC.

The gene calls are TRBV15 and TRBJ1-1, with D possibly TRBD1 on 5 matching bases. V was shortened by 1 base and J by 3 bases, with 12 bases between the two germline ends. The CDR3 consists of 15 residues. The germline CDR1 and CDR2 sequences are LNHNV and YYDKDF (reference sequence). The CDR3 here is CATSRGAGWDTEAFF. CDR3 nucleotides: TGTGCCACCAGCAGAGGAGCAGGGTGGGACACTGAAGCTTTCTTT.

The rearrangement links TRBV11-2 to TRBJ2-7, with 7 bases fitting TRBD2. V shed 5 bases and J 0 bases; nucleotides not matched to a gene: 7. The germline CDR1 and CDR2 sequences are SGHAT and FQNNGV. The CDR3 is 15 residues long. The CDR3 DNA is TGTGCCAGCAGCGCTACTAGCGTAAGCTCCTACGAGCAGTACTTC. Residues: CASSATSVSSYEQYF.